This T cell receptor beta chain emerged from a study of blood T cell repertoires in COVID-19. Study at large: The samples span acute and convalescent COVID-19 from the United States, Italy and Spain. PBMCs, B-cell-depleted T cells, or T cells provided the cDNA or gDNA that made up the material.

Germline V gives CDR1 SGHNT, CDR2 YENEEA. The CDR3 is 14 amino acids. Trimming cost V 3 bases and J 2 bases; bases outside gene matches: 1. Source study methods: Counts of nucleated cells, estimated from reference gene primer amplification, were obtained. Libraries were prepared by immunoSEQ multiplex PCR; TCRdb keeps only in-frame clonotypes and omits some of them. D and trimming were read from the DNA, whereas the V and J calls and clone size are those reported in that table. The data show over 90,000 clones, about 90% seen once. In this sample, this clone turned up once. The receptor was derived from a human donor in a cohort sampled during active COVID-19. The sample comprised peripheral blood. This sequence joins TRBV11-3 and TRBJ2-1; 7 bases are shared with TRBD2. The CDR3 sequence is CASSFGTTYNEQFF. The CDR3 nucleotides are TGTGCCAGCAGCTTCGGGACTACCTACAATGAGCAGTTCTTC.